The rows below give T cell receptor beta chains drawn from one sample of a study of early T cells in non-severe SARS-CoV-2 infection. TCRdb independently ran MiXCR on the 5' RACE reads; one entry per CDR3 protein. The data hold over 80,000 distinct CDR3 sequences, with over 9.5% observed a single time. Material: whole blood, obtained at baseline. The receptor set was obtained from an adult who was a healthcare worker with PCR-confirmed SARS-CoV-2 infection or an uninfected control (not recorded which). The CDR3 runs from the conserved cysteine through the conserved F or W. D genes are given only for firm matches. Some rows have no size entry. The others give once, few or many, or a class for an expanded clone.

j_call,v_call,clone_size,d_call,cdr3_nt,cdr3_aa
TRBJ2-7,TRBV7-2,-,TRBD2,TGTGCCAGCAGCTTCCCGGGACTAAGCTACGAGCAGTACTTC,CASSFPGLSYEQYF
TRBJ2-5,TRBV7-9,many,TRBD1,TGTGCCAGCAGCCGGGACAGTCAGCAAGAGACCCAGTACTTC,CASSRDSQQETQYF
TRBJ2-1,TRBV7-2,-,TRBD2,TGTGCCAGCAGCTTAGGCCCCCCGGTAGCGGGGGGGTTAAATGAGCAGTTCTTC,CASSLGPPVAGGLNEQFF
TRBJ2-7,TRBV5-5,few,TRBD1,TGTGCCAGCAGCTTGCTGGGTGGACAGGTGGTCCCCTACGAGCAGTACTTC,CASSLLGGQVVPYEQYF
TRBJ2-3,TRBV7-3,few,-,TGTGCCAGCAGCCCGGACGGAAGCACAGATACGCAGTATTTT,CASSPDGSTDTQYF
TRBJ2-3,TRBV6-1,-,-,TGTGCCAGCAGACAGGGCACTACTAGCACAGATACGCAGTATTTT,CASRQGTTSTDTQYF
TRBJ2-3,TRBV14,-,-,TGTGCCAGCAGCCAAGAGACCACAGATACGCAGTATTTT,CASSQETTDTQYF
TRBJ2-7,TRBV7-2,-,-,TGTGCCAGCAGCGCCTCGACCTACGAGCAGTACTTC,CASSASTYEQYF
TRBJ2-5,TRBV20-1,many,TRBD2,TGCAGTGCTAGAGATTTCGGACTAGCGAAGACCCAGTACTTC,CSARDFGLAKTQYF
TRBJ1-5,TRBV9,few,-,TGTGCCAGCAGCGTAGGACCTACTTGGGATCAGCCCCAGCATTTT,CASSVGPTWDQPQHF
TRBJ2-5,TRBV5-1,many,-,TGCGCCAGCAGCTACTCTCTAGTCAGGGCCCCCGAGACCCAGTACTTC,CASSYSLVRAPETQYF
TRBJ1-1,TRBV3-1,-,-,TGTGCCAGCAGCCAAGAGGGGCTGGACAACACTGAAGCTTTCTTT,CASSQEGLDNTEAFF
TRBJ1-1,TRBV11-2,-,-,TGTGCCAGCAGCAGACCTAACACTGAAGCTTTCTTT,CASSRPNTEAFF
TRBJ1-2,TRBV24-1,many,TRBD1,TGTGCCACCAGTGATTTGCGTCCAGGGGGCAACTATGGCTACACCTTC,CATSDLRPGGNYGYTF
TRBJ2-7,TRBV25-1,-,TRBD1,TGTGCCAGCAGTGAATTGGCGGACAGGGGCTACGAGCAGTACTTC,CASSELADRGYEQYF
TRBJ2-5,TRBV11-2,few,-,TGTGCCAGCAGCTTAGATGGACCCGGAGGGACCCAGTACTTC,CASSLDGPGGTQYF
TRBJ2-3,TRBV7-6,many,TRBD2,TGTGCCAGCAGCTTAGTGCCTAGCGGGGGTTACACAGATACGCAGTATTTT,CASSLVPSGGYTDTQYF
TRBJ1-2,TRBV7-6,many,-,TGTGCCAGCAGCTCTCCCGGGACACCCAGCGGGGGCTACACCTTC,CASSSPGTPSGGYTF
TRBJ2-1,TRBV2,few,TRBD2,TGTGCCAGCAGTGACAGGGCTAGCGGGAGAAGGGGCCCTAATGAGCAGTTCTTC,CASSDRASGRRGPNEQFF
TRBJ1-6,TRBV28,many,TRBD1,TGTGCCAGCAGTCCCGGGACAGGGGGCTCACCCCTCCACTTT,CASSPGTGGSPLHF
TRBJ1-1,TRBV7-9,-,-,TGTGCCAGCCGCCGGACTGGGAACACTGAAGCTTTCTTT,CASRRTGNTEAFF
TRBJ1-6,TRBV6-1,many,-,TGTGCCAGCACCCAGACCGGTTACTCCTATAATTCACCCCTCCACTTT,CASTQTGYSYNSPLHF
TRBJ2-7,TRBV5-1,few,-,TGCGCCAGCAGCTCGAGCGGGCCGGCCTACGAGCAGTACTTC,CASSSSGPAYEQYF
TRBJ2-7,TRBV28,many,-,TGTGCCAGCAGCATAAGTCAGAACGAGCAGTACTTC,CASSISQNEQYF
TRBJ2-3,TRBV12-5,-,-,TGTGCTAGTGGTTTTAGAGGCGGGCTCACAGATACGCAGTATTTT,CASGFRGGLTDTQYF
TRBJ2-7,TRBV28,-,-,TGTGCCAGCAGTCCTCCAGGGCCGCTCTCCTACGAGCAGTACTTC,CASSPPGPLSYEQYF
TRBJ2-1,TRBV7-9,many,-,TGTGCCAGCAGCTTAGCGCAGGGTTACAATGAGCAGTTCTTC,CASSLAQGYNEQFF
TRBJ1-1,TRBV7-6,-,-,TGTGCCAGCGGAGGAGGGAACACTGAAGCTTTCTTT,CASGGGNTEAFF